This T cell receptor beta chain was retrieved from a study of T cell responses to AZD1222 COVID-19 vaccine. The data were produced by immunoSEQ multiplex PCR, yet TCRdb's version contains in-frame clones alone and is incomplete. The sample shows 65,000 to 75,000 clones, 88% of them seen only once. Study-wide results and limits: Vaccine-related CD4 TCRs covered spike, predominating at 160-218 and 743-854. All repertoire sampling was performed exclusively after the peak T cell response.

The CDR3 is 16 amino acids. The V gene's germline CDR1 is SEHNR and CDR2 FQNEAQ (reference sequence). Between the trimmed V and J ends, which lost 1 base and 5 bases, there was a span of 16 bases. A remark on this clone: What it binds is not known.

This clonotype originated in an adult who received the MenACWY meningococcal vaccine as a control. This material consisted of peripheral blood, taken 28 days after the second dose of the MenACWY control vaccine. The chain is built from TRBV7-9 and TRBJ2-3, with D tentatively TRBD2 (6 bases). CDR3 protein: CASSLEVGGWGDTQYF. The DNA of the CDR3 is TGTGCCAGCAGCTTAGAGGTCGGGGGATGGGGAGATACGCAGTATTTT.